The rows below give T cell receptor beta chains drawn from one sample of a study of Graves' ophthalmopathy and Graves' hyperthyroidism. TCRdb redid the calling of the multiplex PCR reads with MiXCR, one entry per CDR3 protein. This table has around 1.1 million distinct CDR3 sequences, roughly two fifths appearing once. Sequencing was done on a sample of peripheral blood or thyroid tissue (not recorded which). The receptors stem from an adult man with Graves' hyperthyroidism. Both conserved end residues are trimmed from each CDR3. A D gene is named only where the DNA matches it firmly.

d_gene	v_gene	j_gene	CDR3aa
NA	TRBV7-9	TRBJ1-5	ASSLSLRDQPQH
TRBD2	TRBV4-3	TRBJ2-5	ASSQELGLAGSETQY
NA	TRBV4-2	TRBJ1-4	ASSQDGGEKLF
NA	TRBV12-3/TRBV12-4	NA	ASSFGGNGEQY
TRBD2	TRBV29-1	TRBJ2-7	SVDDPRLAGDSYEQY
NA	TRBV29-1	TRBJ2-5	SVEGGAQETQY
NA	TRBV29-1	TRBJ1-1	SVEYDTEAF
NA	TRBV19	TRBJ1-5	ASSGNSLGATGGNQPQH
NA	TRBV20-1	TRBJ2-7	SATAVPYEQY
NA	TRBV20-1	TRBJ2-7	SALGSYEQY
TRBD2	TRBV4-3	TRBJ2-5	ASSQDPRLAGVSAETRY
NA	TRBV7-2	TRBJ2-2	ASSPGRAGRDVDTGELF
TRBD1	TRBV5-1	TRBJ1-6	ASSVTQGQINSPLH
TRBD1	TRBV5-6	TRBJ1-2	ASSALADRAAGYT
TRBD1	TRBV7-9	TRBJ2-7	ASSPKGQGAYEQY
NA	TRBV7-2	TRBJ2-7	ASSFSGLQQY
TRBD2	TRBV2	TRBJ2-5	ASSPPLKRGRETQY
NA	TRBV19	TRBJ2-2	ASSVRGGSTGELF
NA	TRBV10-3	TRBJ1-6	ASSEVWGVHPLH
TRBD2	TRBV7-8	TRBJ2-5	ASSLGLGLAGQETQY
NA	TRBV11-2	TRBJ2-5	ASSSQLGVETQY
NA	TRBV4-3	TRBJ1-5	ASSQDLAADQPQH
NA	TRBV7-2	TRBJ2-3	ASSGHGGIDTQY
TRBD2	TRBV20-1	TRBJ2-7	SASPGLAGEEQY
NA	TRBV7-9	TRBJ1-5	ASSPKATDQPQH
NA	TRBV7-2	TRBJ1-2	ASSQDYSGPNYGYT
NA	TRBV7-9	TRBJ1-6	ASSLQRGGSPLH
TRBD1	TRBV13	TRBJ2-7	ASSLVLRAGGSHEQH
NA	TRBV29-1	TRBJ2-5	SALGRQETQY
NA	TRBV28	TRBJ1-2	ASLGGNDYGYT
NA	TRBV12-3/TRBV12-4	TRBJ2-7	ASSPPITYEQY
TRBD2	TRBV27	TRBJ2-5	ASSDGTSVWETQY
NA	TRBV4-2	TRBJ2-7	AGSQGTSSSSYEQY
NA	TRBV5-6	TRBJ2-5	ASSLRKLGGETQY
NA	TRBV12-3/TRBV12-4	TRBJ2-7	ASRDSPSSYEQY
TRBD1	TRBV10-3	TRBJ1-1	AISVTGVEAF
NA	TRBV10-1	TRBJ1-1	ASSAWGDGVNTEAF
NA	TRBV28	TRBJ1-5	ASSIMNTSPQH
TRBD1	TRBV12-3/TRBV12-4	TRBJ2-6	ASSLFEGAGANVPT
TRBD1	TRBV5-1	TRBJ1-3	ASSLERTGPISGNTIY
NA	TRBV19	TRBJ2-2	ASSIRGSWTGELF
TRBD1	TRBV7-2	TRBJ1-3	ASSLAGQTPGNTIY
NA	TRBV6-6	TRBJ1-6	ASSVIPFPLH
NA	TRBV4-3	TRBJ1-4	ASSQDGLSTNEKLF
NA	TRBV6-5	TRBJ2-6	ASSIQGRAGANVLT
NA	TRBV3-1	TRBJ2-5	ASSQDPRGKETQY
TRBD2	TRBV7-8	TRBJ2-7	ASSLLAGGGGNAEQY
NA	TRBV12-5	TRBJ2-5	ASAPEDTGTETQY
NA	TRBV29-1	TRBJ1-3	SVAHSGNTIY
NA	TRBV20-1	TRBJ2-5	SAPRQGQRETQY
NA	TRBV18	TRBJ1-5	ASSPRGERDQPQH
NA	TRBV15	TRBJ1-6	ATSRDREYSPLH
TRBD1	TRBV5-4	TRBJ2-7	ASSPVGQGGEQY
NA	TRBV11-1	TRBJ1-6	ASSALNSALH